These 17 T cell receptor beta chains were sequenced from one sample in a study of blood T cells in healthy people across ages. Together with a sample-barcoded 5' primer, a J-beta primer mix was included in a second PCR lasting about 7 to 12 cycles. In TCRdb, the 5' RACE reads were re-called with MiXCR into one record per CDR3 protein. The table lists some 1.5 million distinct CDR3 sequences, roughly 30% of them singletons. Material: blood. Receptors originate from a woman in her thirties in good health.

The table lists this clonotype with a few counts. The chain uses TRBV29-1 and TRBJ1-1; D gene uncertain. This CDR3 region has 12 residues. Trimming took 7 bases from V and 7 from J, leaving 16 bases between them. CDR1 SQVTM and CDR2 ANQGSEA come from the germline V gene. CDR3 DNA sequence: TGCAGCGCCAGAGGACCTCGGGGTGAAGCTTTCTTT. It yields the protein CSARGPRGEAFF.

The V call is TRBV5-1, the J call TRBJ1-1, with D hard to call. The CDR3 loop spans 15 amino acids. V was clipped by 4 bases and J by 1 base, with 14 bases between them. Germline CDR1 is SGHRS and CDR2 is YFSETQ. This CDR3 reads CASSLTQTRNTEAFF. As DNA, the CDR3 is TGCGCCAGCAGCCTTACTCAGACACGGAACACTGAAGCTTTCTTT.

In this sample, this clonotype turned up many times. The chain uses TRBV9 and TRBJ2-1, with 9 bases that match TRBD2. V gave up 3 bases and J gave up 5 bases; unmatched junction bases: 3. The CDR3 contains 14 residues. CDR1 and CDR2 from the germline V gene are SGDLS and YYNGEE. The CDR3 loop reads CASSATSGHNEQFF. Written as DNA, the CDR3 is TGTGCCAGCAGCGCGACTAGCGGACACAATGAGCAGTTCTTC.

This clonotype was seen more than once but under ten times. The J gene is TRBJ1-1, the V gene TRBV9; 7 bases match TRBD1. Germline CDR1 is SGDLS and CDR2 is YYNGEE. There are 14 residues in the CDR3. Trimming at V came to 2 bases and at J to 5 bases, leaving 6 bases not matched to a gene. In DNA, the CDR3 is TGTGCCAGCAGCGTGACAGGGTGGGGGACTGAAGCTTTCTTT. It codes for CASSVTGWGTEAFF.

The J gene is TRBJ2-3, the V gene TRBV11-2; 8 bases match TRBD1. The CDR3 consists of 14 residues. V lost 5 bases and J lost 3; bases outside the gene matches: 4. Germline CDR1 reads SGHAT; CDR2 reads FQNNGV. CDR3 residues: CASSRYRGTDTQYF. CDR3 sequence (DNA): TGTGCCAGCAGCCGTTACAGGGGGACAGATACGCAGTATTTT.

The chain carries TRBV9 and TRBJ2-5; D unresolved. CDR3 size: 13 residues. Trimming pared 3 bases from V and 7 bases from J, leaving 13 bases between. The germline V gene encodes CDR1 SGDLS and CDR2 YYNGEE. CDR3 region: CASSGRLAGTQYF. The DNA of the CDR3 is TGTGCCAGCAGCGGGAGACTGGCTGGGACCCAGTACTTC.

This chain joins TRBV12-3 or TRBV12-4 and TRBJ1-6; D might be TRBD1 (6 bases). This CDR3 has 14 amino acids. The V end was cut by 2 bases, the J end by 10 bases, with 12 bases between. Here the CDR3 reads CASSLMGAGSPLHF. CDR3 nucleotides: TGTGCCAGCAGTTTAATGGGGGCTGGGTCACCCCTCCACTTT.

The chain is built from TRBV5-1 and TRBJ2-5; TRBD1 might be the D (5 bases). The CDR3 length is 16 residues. Germline lookup yields CDR1 SGHRS and CDR2 YFSETQ. The V end was cut by 0 bases, the J end by 2 bases, with 14 bases between. CDR3 bases: TGCGCCAGCAGCTTGGAGCAGGGCCTGGGGCAAGAGACCCAGTACTTC. Translating gives CASSLEQGLGQETQYF.

The chain couples TRBV20-1 to TRBJ2-5, with 9 bases lining up with TRBD1. Germline CDR1 is DFQATT and CDR2 is SNEGSKA (reference sequence). The CDR3 has 14 amino acids. With 3 bases clipped from V and 5 bases from J, the junction kept 7 bases outside the gene matches. The CDR3 DNA reads as TGCAGTGCTAGGGACGGACAGGGGACGGAGACCCAGTACTTC. Its protein product is CSARDGQGTETQYF.

The chain carries TRBV7-9 and TRBJ1-2; 9 bases are shared with TRBD1. The CDR3 sequence is 15 residues long. The germline CDR1 and CDR2 sequences are SEHNR and FQNEAQ (reference sequence). Trimming at V came to 3 bases and at J to 4 bases, leaving 6 bases not matched to a gene. CDR3 in amino acids: CASSFPVQGAYGYTF. As DNA, the CDR3 is TGTGCCAGCAGCTTCCCAGTACAGGGGGCCTATGGCTACACCTTC.

In this sample, this clonotype turned up a few times. The chain links TRBV23-1 to TRBJ2-7; tentative D call: TRBD2 (5 bases). TRBV23-1 is identified as an open reading frame with a role that is uncertain. There are 17 residues in the CDR3. Between the trimmed V and J ends, which lost 2 bases and 3 bases, there was a span of 20 bases. CDR3 protein: CASSQHRTGGFYYEQYF. The CDR3 nucleotides are TGCGCCAGCAGTCAACACCGGACTGGCGGGTTTTACTACGAGCAGTACTTC.

The V and J genes are TRBV7-9 and TRBJ1-2; unclear D gene. Germline assignment: CDR1 SEHNR and CDR2 FQNEAQ (reference sequence). V lost 1 base and J lost 10, with 16 bases in between. The CDR3 is 14 amino acids. This CDR3 is CASSLVVGRMNYTF. In DNA, the CDR3 is TGTGCCAGCAGCTTAGTTGTCGGGAGGATGAACTACACCTTC.

V usage is TRBV7-9 and J usage is TRBJ2-3; unclear D gene. The CDR3 is 16 residues long. V was cut by 5 bases and J by 0 bases, with 15 bases left in between. Per the germline V gene, CDR1 is SEHNR and CDR2 is FQNEAQ (reference sequence). The CDR3 sequence: CASSALGKPSTDTQYF. The CDR3 nucleotides read TGTGCCAGCAGCGCCCTAGGGAAACCCAGCACAGATACGCAGTATTTT.

J is TRBJ1-2 and V is TRBV7-2; D may be TRBD1 (5 bases). CDR1 is SGHTA and CDR2 is FQGNSA in the germline V gene. V was cut by 5 bases and J by 7 bases, with 20 bases left in between. The CDR3 loop spans 15 amino acids. CDR3 loop: CASSPSWEGRGGYTF. The CDR3 DNA reads as TGTGCCAGCAGCCCATCATGGGAGGGGAGGGGTGGCTACACCTTC. Variable domain in full (rest from reference TRBV7-2 and TRBJ1-2): GAGVSQSPSNKVTEKGKDVELRCDPISGHTALYWYRQSLGQGLEFLIYFQGNSAPDKSGLPSDRFSAERTGGSVSTLTIQRTQQEDSAVYLCASSPSWEGRGGYTFGSGTRLTVV.

Concerning this clonotype: This may be a read error, as it is one base from a much larger clone. J is TRBJ2-1 and V is TRBV15, with D perhaps TRBD1 or TRBD2 (5 bases each). The CDR3 extends over 15 amino acids. Per the germline V gene, CDR1 is LNHNV and CDR2 is YYDKDF (reference sequence). CDR3 nucleotide sequence: TGTGCCACCTCACGTTGGGGGTCCTCCTACGATGAGCAGTTCTTC. It encodes CATSRWGSSYDEQFF.

This clonotype was detected ten times or more. V and J are TRBV20-1 and TRBJ1-2, with 7 bases fitting TRBD1. CDR1 and CDR2 (germline): DFQATT, SNEGSKA (reference sequence). The CDR3 has 16 amino acids. V shed 0 bases, J shed 4 bases, and the junction held 11 bases outside the gene matches. This CDR3 reads CSARDYRTGTAYGYTF. The CDR3 nucleotides are TGCAGTGCTAGAGATTACCGAACCGGGACAGCCTATGGCTACACCTTC.

This clonotype was found many times. The V gene is TRBV12-3 or TRBV12-4, the J gene TRBJ2-1; no clear D gene. CDR3 length: 12 residues. The V end lost 6 bases, the J end lost 8 bases, and 11 bases lay between the germline ends. For the CDR3, the DNA is TGTGCCAGCAGCTCTGTGGGTGATGAGCAGTTCTTC. Its translation is CASSSVGDEQFF.